Here is one TCR beta chain with its context. This clone is a singleton in its sample. This receptor's antigen is unknown. No much larger clone is present one base from it, and per-base qualities are unavailable. These data originate in a study of cytomegalovirus exposure and HLA in healthy donors (dated by TCRdb to 2016 to 2017). The study in broad terms: In an earlier analysis of approximately 640 of the donors, 276 Gb of sequence data and some 100 million unique TCR beta sequences from 150 million to 200 million T cells were reported. The T cell repertoires of 550 to 850 subjects were profiled by immunosequencing and related to cytomegalovirus serostatus. Four to six DR-DQ haplotypes were handled as single units for association and clustering, since linkage in the cohort was strong. To decide whether each TCR beta V gene segment behaved as functional or pseudogenic, an earlier analysis of approximately 600 of the donors relied on high-throughput TCR beta sequencing. Approximately 330 gigabases of sequencing data and around 80 million unique TCR sequences made up an early release that covered roughly 670 HLA-typed donors. To predict cytomegalovirus infection status, the study brought together high-throughput TCR immunosequencing, statistical association of individual TCRs with disease status, and machine learning. Rather than drawing on any new phenotypic data, the later analysis identified candidate immune exposures from TCR beta sequences and the way those sequences occurred across donors. Class I and class II HLA loci were covered by the typing at four-digit resolution. Of the roughly 400 genotyped donors, approximately 81% were placed in the genetic ancestry cluster associated with self-reported Caucasian donors. In a later genetic analysis, genome-wide SNP genotypes for about 55% of the 666 donors were used, and that subset was treated as a discovery cohort. In a later analysis, previously published TCR beta repertoires from 670 or so donors were re-analyzed and high-resolution HLA genotyping was added so that TCR occurrence patterns could be studied. Every repertoire in the discovery cohort had been generated on one and the same sequencing platform. Alongside the repertoire data, information on donor age, sex, ethnicity and CMV serostatus was compiled. Along with the approximately 650-subject first cohort, a separate validation cohort of around 110 different subjects was used. Typing coverage varied by locus: roughly 620-640 donors for A, B, C, DRB1 and DQB1; about 520 for DQA1; approximately 610 for DPA1; around 490 for DPB1. Among about 400 genotyped donors of the cohort, an average of approximately 240,000 unique TCR beta nucleotide sequences was sequenced per donor, of which 15% to 20% were non-productive. The study was designed to test whether signatures of past pathogen exposure could be identified by cataloging public T cell receptors.

Broad study findings and their caveats: A few of the identified cytomegalovirus-associated TCR beta chains were confirmed in vitro to be specific for cytomegalovirus antigens. Assigning TCR associations to individual alleles was difficult when HLA alleles, especially DR and DQ, strongly co-occurred. In an earlier analysis of about 600 of the donors, most TCR beta V segments appeared in productive rearrangements about 87% or about 30% of the time, broadly matching IMGT annotations. Correlated functional status among segregating V segments might reflect linkage disequilibrium, but an unknown experimental factor could not be ruled out. Because HLA typing was unavailable for some donors at each locus, only the typed subset was used in association tests. Several of the top co-occurrence clusters appeared to be linked to parvovirus B19, influenza, CMV and Epstein-Barr virus, according to a later analysis. V-gene and J-gene trimming of TCR beta chains was associated with a missense DCLRE1C variant in a later genetic analysis, and the association was replicated in an independent cohort. A cluster of highly shared sequence variants was judged likely to represent a technical artifact of the sequencing pipeline. According to a later genetic analysis, donors in an Asian-associated ancestry cluster had fewer N-insertions in productive TCRs than the approximately 700-donor mean. Because counts were too low, 15 or so rarely observed V segments, including chromosome 9 orphons, were excluded from the earlier analysis of 587 of the donors. CMV serostatus was the only immune exposure information available for the cohort. Most TCR sequences were observed very rarely across donors, whereas some public TCRs were present in many individuals. A further reported finding was that TCR beta sequences accurately predicted the HLA-A and HLA-B alleles for most subjects in the first cohort. The classifier was reported to diagnose cytomegalovirus status with high specificity and sensitivity in both the original and validation cohorts. A later analysis found that HLA-associated TCR beta chains were more clonally expanded and had lower generation probabilities than equally common non-associated chains. In a later analysis, most CMV-associated TCR beta chains were found to appear HLA-restricted, with HLA associations seemingly driven largely by CMV exposure. The study gave a list of under 200 TCR beta chains associated with cytomegalovirus. In a later analysis, the rate of TCR association differed among HLA loci, with DRB1 alleles having the most associated TCRs and HLA-C alleles having the fewest. At a false discovery rate of 0.05, a later analysis linked around 15,000 TCR beta sequences to specific HLA alleles. In this cohort, only TCR beta chains were sequenced, and detectable features were limited by the absence of alpha or paired-chain data. Presence/absence analyses assumed roughly uniform sequencing depth across donors, an assumption that may not hold. It was suggested by the authors that the approach could potentially be generalized to other disease states and immunological phenotypes.

The cohort comprised several hundred healthy bone marrow donors. At the time of sampling, all cohort members were nominally healthy, though unrecorded immune exposures were likely present. CMV serostatus was recorded as positive for almost 300 and negative for about half of the 666 cohort members, whereas no CMV serostatus was recorded for the donor in question. Each donor provided a peripheral blood sample, and peripheral blood mononuclear cells were used for TCR beta sequencing. The Qiagen DNeasy Blood Extraction Kit was used to extract genomic DNA from the blood cell samples. To prepare the library, the immunoSEQ multiplex PCR assay was applied. For the multiplex PCR, a mixture combining 60 forward primers for TCR Vbeta segments and 13 reverse primers for TCR Jbeta segments was used. The CDR3 region of rearranged TCR beta genes was amplified from genomic DNA with a multiplex PCR assay. Amplified TCR beta libraries were sequenced as 87-base-pair reads on the Illumina HiSeq System. For the original study's pipeline: Across the 670 or so repertoires, a later analysis counted approximately 83 million unique TCR beta chains, 9.5 million to 13 million of which were shared by at least two donors. Raw reads were error-corrected and collapsed into unique sequences by a nearest-neighbor algorithm in which closely related sequences were merged to remove PCR and sequencing errors. Alignment of CDR3 sequences to IMGT reference sequences was used to assign V, D and J gene segments. Each retained sequence needed at least a six-nucleotide match to both a V gene segment and a J gene segment. A rearrangement counted as productive if the CDR3 had no stop codons and remained in frame with V and J, and every other rearrangement counted as non-productive. CDR3 was defined according to IMGT convention as the region running from the second conserved V-encoded cysteine to the conserved J-encoded phenylalanine. In an earlier analysis of just under 600 of the donors, sequences lacking an unambiguous match to a single V gene segment were excluded. An earlier analysis of under 750 of the donors called V segments functional above 56.7% productive rearrangements and segregating when the between-donor standard deviation exceeded 5%. A statistical classification framework was developed to diagnose cytomegalovirus status using the catalog of TCR beta chain sequences. In a later analysis, V and J genes were assigned by comparing TCR nucleotide sequences against IMGT/GENE-DB human TR gene sequences. The TCRdist pipeline was used in a later analysis to assign CDR3 sequences and most-parsimonious VDJ recombination scenarios. In a later analysis, every TCR beta chain was defined by the combination of its CDR3 amino acid sequence and its V-gene family, and reads without a unique V-gene family were dropped. As a way to deal with suspected cross-contamination and a sequencing artifact, a later analysis dropped roughly 620 nucleotide sequences that were highly shared and had low generation probability. For each public chain, a later analysis derived a clonal expansion index from normalized ranks of inferred template counts within each repertoire. In a later analysis, generation probabilities were computed using a VDJ recombination model fitted to out-of-frame rearrangements, and the results were checked against IGoR. In a later analysis, TCR-TCR, TCR-HLA and TCR-CMV co-occurrence was scored with hypergeometric tests, and a repertoire-size bias correction was applied to TCR pairs. In a later analysis, false discovery rates were estimated by permuting HLA or CMV assignments 20 times. In a later analysis, co-occurring TCRs were grouped using DBSCAN, and TCRdist sequence similarity was added for clustering within HLA-allele-positive subsets. For co-occurrence clustering, repertoires with fewer than 30,000 or more than 120,000 public chains were excluded, along with 5 or 6 repertoires with anomalous nucleotide sharing. The clones in this table, taken by TCRdb from immuneACCESS, are in-frame only. Not every clone is retained; where verified, under half of the shortfall comes from an unresolved V gene, and the cause of the rest is unknown. The V and J calls and the clone size are those of that table, but D and trimming were determined from the DNA. This sample is represented by about 160,000 clones; 80% to 85% of them were singletons. The ten largest clones take up 1.9% of the sample.

This sequence was found in a human donor in good health. Sequencing input: PBMCs.

At the DNA level, the sequence is TGTGCCACCAGCAGAGACAGGGGCCTGGGCCCTGAAGCTTTCTTT. Its protein product is CATSRDRGLGPEAFF. This chain is built from TRBV15 and TRBJ1-1, and perhaps TRBD1 as D gene, on 6 matching bases. Taken from cysteine to phenylalanine, the CDR3 has 15 residues. Of all the DNA, just the CDR3 is kept, 45 bases in frame from base 1. The germline V gene (reference sequence) supplies CDR1 LNHNV and CDR2 YYDKDF. At the junction V is shortened by 0 bases and J by 6 bases, with 14 bases in between.